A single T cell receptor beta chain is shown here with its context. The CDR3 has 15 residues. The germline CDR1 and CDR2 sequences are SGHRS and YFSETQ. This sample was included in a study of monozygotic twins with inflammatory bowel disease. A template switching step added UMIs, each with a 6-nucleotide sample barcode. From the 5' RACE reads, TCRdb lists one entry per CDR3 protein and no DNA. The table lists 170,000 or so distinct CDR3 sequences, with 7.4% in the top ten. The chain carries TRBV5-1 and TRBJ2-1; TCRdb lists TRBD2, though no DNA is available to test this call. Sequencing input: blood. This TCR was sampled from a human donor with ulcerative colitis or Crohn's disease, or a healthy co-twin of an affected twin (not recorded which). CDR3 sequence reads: CASSLAVAGYNEQFF. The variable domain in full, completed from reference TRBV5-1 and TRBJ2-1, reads KAGVTQTPRYLIKTRGQQVTLSCSPISGHRSVSWYQQTPGQGLQFLFEYFSETQRNKGNFPGRFSGRQFSNSRSEMNVSTLELGDSALYLCASSLAVAGYNEQFFGPGTRLTVL.